This TCR beta chain comes out of a study of early T cells in non-severe SARS-CoV-2 infection (dated by TCRdb to about 2021). Regarding the research as a whole: Because TCR sequencing relied on bulk RNA taken from unsorted whole blood, pairing of alpha and beta chains was not possible.

Libraries were prepared through 5' RACE. The instrument given in TCRdb is NextSeq 500. To correct for sequencing error and PCR bias, the TCR library protocol tagged individual cDNA molecules with unique molecular identifiers. Sequencing covered both TCR alpha and beta chains, and within each sample the abundances of alpha and beta sequences were tightly co-correlated. From the authors' description of their analysis: V gene, J gene and CDR3 annotation of TCR sequences was performed with Decombinator V4. Expanded TCRs were defined as changing significantly between any two time points under a Poisson model with p below 0.0001. Abundances of TCRs were expressed as counts per million after normalisation to the total number of TCRs sequenced in each sample. TRAV1-2 paired with TRAJ12, TRAJ20 or TRAJ33 defined MAIT TCRs, while TRAV10 paired with TRAJ18 defined iNKT TCRs. A search of VDJdb, accessed on 1 November 2021, was run for TCRs annotated to CMV, EBV and SARS-CoV-2, with TCRs annotated for multiple antigens excluded. TCRdb trimmed the raw reads at Q25, called clones with MiXCR and kept productive beta chains. Rows matching on CDR3 protein sequence are summarized as one entry with the most common DNA and genes. The V and J calls here are based on TCRdb, not the publication. Within this sample are 25,000 to 35,000 distinct CDR3 sequences, with around 6% of them counted one time only. The biggest ten clones account for 5.8% of the sample.

This clonotype has only a few counts. Its antigen specificity is not known. It has no much larger one-base neighbor in the sample; base qualities were not kept. A case-control design nested within a healthcare worker cohort in London, UK, was used, with weekly nasopharyngeal swab PCR tests and blood sampling performed. Healthcare workers were enrolled in the week of the UK lockdown, from 23 to 31 March 2020, and were followed every week for up to roughly 16 weeks. V is pared back by 0 bases and J by 0 bases, with 18 bases lying between the germline termini. The CDR3 numbers 18 residues from cysteine through phenylalanine. The sequence is cut down to CDR3 DNA, 54 bases in frame from base 1. CDR1 LGHNA and CDR2 YSLEER are derived from the germline V gene. The investigation overall reported the following: VDJdb matching was skewed toward anti-spike CD8 responses, so virus-specific expansions were likely underestimated and private and CD4 specificities were missed.

The V and J genes are TRBV4-3 and TRBJ2-7; a tentative D call is TRBD2 (6 bases match). This TCR derives from an adult who was a healthcare worker with PCR-confirmed SARS-CoV-2 infection or an uninfected control (not recorded which). Material for sequencing was whole blood. The nucleotide sequence is TGCGCCAGCAGCCAAGATCTTCCCGGGGGAGAGTACTCCTACGAGCAGTACTTC. Translated, this gives CASSQDLPGGEYSYEQYF.